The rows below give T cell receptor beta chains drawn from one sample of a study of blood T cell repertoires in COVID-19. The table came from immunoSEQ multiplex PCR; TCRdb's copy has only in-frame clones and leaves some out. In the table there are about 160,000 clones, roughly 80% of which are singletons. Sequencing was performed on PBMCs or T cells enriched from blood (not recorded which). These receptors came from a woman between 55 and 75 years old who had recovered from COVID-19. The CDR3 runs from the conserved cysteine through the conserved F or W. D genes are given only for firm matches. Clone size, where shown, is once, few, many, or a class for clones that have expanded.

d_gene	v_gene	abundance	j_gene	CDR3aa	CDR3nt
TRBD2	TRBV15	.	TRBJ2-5	CATSTARGVVETQYF	TGTGCCACCAGCACCGCCCGGGGGGTAGTAGAGACCCAGTACTTC
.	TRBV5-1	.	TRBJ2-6	CASSREEAGANVLTF	TGCGCCAGCAGCAGGGAGGAAGCTGGGGCCAACGTCCTGACTTTC
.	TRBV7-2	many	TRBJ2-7	CASSPGQYEQYF	TGTGCCAGCAGCCCTGGACAGTACGAGCAGTACTTC
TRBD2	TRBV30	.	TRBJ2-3	CAWSQRGPTDTQYF	TGTGCCTGGAGCCAGCGGGGGCCCACAGATACGCAGTATTTT
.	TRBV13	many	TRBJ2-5	CASSSQNSSQETQYF	TGTGCCAGCAGCTCACAAAACAGCTCCCAAGAGACCCAGTACTTC
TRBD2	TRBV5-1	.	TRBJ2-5	CASSLVPSGGRQETQYF	TGCGCCAGCAGCTTGGTACCTAGCGGGGGGAGGCAAGAGACCCAGTACTTC
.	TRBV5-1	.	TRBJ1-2	CASRTNRDEYGYTF	TGCGCCAGCAGAACGAACAGGGATGAGTATGGCTACACCTTC
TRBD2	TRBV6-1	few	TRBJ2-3	CASSETSGGADTQYF	TGTGCCAGCAGTGAAACTAGCGGGGGGGCAGATACGCAGTATTTT
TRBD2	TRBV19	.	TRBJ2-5	CASSTSSGGVETQYF	TGTGCCAGTAGTACCTCCTCGGGAGGGGTAGAGACCCAGTACTTC
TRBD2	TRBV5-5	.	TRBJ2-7	CASSFVGTSAYEQYF	TGTGCCAGCAGCTTTGTCGGGACTAGCGCCTACGAGCAGTACTTC
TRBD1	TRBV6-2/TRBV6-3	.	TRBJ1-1	CASSSNRGLLGGNTEAFF	TGTGCCAGCAGCTCTAACAGGGGGCTGTTGGGTGGCAACACTGAAGCTTTCTTT
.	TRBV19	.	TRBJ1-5	CASKSGTHSNQPQHF	TGTGCCAGTAAAAGCGGGACACATAGCAATCAGCCCCAGCATTTT
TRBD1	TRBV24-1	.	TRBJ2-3	CATKGAGDTQYF	TGTGCCACCAAGGGGGCAGGAGATACGCAGTATTTT
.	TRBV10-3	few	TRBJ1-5	CAIRSGTVANQPQHF	TGTGCCATCAGATCTGGGACTGTAGCAAATCAGCCCCAGCATTTT
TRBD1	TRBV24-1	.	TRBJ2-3	CATSQRTGEGLTQYF	TGTGCCACCAGCCAGAGGACAGGGGAAGGCCTTACGCAGTATTTT
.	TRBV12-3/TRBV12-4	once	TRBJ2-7	CASSRGSYEQYF	TGTGCCAGCAGTAGGGGGTCCTACGAGCAGTACTTC
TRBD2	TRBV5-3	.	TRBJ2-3	CARSSRLARAASTDTQYF	TGTGCCAGAAGCTCTCGACTAGCCCGAGCCGCTAGCACAGATACGCAGTATTTT
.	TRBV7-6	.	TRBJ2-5	CASSAKETQYF	TGTGCCAGCAGCGCGAAAGAGACCCAGTACTTC
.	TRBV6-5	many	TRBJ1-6	CASIEGVSYNSPLHF	TGTGCCAGCATCGAGGGAGTTTCCTATAATTCACCCCTCCACTTT
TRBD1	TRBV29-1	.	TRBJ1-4	CSAGTGFEKLFF	TGCAGCGCCGGGACAGGATTTGAAAAACTGTTTTTT
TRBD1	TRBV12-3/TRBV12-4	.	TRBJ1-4	CASSPQTGEKLFF	TGTGCCAGCAGTCCCCAGACAGGGGAAAAACTGTTTTTT
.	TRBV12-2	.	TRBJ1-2	CASRLEGHQNYGYTF	TGTGCAAGTCGCTTAGAGGGACATCAAAACTATGGCTACACCTTC
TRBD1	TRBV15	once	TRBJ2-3	CATSRGQLGTDTQYF	TGTGCCACCAGCCGGGGACAGTTGGGCACAGATACGCAGTATTTT
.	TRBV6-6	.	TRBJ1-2	CASARQALNYGYTF	TGTGCCAGCGCTAGACAGGCGTTAAACTATGGCTACACCTTC
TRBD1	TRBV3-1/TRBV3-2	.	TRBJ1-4	CASSRRTGGDEKLFF	TGTGCCAGCAGCCGACGGACAGGGGGCGACGAAAAACTGTTTTTT
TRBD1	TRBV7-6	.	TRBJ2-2	CASSYRGPPGELFF	TGTGCCAGCAGTTACAGGGGGCCCCCCGGGGAGCTGTTTTTT
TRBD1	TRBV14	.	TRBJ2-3	CASSPDRVRASTDTQYF	TGTGCCAGCAGCCCGGACAGGGTTCGCGCGAGCACAGATACGCAGTATTTT
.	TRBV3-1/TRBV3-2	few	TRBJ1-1	CASSGQGSPEAFF	TGTGCCAGCAGCGGGCAAGGATCTCCTGAAGCTTTCTTT
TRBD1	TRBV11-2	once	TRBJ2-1	CASSLFGTGVSNEQFF	TGTGCCAGCAGCCTATTCGGGACAGGGGTTAGCAATGAGCAGTTCTTC
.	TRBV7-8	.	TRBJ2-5	CASSLLNGEGETQYF	TGTGCCAGCAGCTTACTTAACGGGGAAGGAGAGACCCAGTACTTC
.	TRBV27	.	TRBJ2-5	CASKIAALGETQYF	TGTGCCAGCAAGATCGCGGCCCTAGGAGAGACCCAGTACTTC
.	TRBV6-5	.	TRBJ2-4	CASSFTNRVAKNIQYF	TGTGCCAGCAGTTTCACAAACAGGGTTGCCAAAAACATTCAGTACTTC
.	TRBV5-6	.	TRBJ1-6	CASSLRWQGKDSPLHF	TGTGCCAGCAGCCTTCGATGGCAGGGCAAAGATTCACCCCTCCACTTT
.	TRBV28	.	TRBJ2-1	CASSYESHEQFF	TGTGCCAGCAGCTATGAATCACATGAGCAGTTCTTC
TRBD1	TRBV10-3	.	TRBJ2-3	CAITPTGADTQYF	TGTGCCATCACCCCGACAGGGGCAGATACGCAGTATTTT
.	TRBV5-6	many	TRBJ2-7	CASSASRGGSYEQYF	TGTGCCAGCAGCGCTAGCAGGGGCGGATCCTACGAGCAGTACTTC
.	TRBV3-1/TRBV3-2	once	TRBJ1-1	CASSQYTRMNTEAFF	TGTGCCAGCAGCCAATACACCAGGATGAACACTGAAGCTTTCTTT
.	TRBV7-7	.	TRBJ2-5	CASSSGRGALETQYF	TGTGCCAGCAGCTCCGGCCGGGGGGCCCTAGAGACCCAGTACTTC
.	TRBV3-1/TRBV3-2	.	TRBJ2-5	CASSQEDQETQYF	TGTGCCAGCAGCCAGGAGGACCAAGAGACCCAGTACTTC
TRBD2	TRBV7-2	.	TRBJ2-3	CASSLSGTSEDTQYF	TGTGCCAGCAGCCTATCCGGGACTAGCGAGGATACGCAGTATTTT
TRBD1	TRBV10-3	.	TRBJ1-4	CAISRDRPSTNEKLFF	TGTGCCATCAGTAGGGACAGGCCGTCAACTAATGAAAAACTGTTTTTT
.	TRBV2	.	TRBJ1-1	CASSSEGGTEAFF	TGTGCCAGCAGTTCGGAAGGAGGCACTGAAGCTTTCTTT
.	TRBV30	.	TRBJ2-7	CAWALQGKNEQYF	TGTGCCTGGGCCCTCCAGGGGAAAAACGAGCAGTACTTC
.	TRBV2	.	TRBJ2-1	CASRLRGNEQFF	TGTGCCAGCCGGCTTAGGGGAAATGAGCAGTTCTTC
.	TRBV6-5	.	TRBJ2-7	CASSYDGGGYEQYF	TGTGCCAGCAGTTACGACGGGGGTGGCTACGAGCAGTACTTC
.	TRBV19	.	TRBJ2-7	CASSITAGVSYEQYF	TGTGCCAGTAGTATTACGGCAGGTGTGAGCTACGAGCAGTACTTC
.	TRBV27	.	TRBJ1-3	CASSAGTGNTIYF	TGTGCCAGCAGTGCAGGGACTGGAAACACCATATATTTT
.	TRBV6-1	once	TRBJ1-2	CASSEGTPVYGYTF	TGTGCCAGCAGTGAAGGGACACCGGTCTATGGCTACACCTTC